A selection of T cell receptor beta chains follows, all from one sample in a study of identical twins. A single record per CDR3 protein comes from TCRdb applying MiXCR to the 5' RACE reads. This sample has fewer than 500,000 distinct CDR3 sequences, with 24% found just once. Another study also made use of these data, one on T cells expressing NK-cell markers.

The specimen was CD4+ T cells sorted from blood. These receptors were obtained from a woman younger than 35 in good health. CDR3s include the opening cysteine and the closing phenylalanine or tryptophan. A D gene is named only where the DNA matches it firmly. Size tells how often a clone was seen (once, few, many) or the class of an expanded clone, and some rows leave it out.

TGTGCCACCCGATCCGGGACAGGGACAAACATTCAGTACTTC,CATRSGTGTNIQYF,TRBD1,TRBV15,-,TRBJ2-4
TGCAGTGCGATCAGCGGGAGGGACGCCTACGAGCAGTACTTC,CSAISGRDAYEQYF,TRBD2,TRBV20-1,few,TRBJ2-7
TGTGCCTGGAGTGGAGGCCTTAGCAATCAGCCCCAGCATTTT,CAWSGGLSNQPQHF,-,TRBV30,many,TRBJ1-5
TGTGCCAGCTGGGGTCGGTCCTCTGGGGCCAACGTCCTGACTTTC,CASWGRSSGANVLTF,-,TRBV6-1,-,TRBJ2-6
TGTGCCAGTAGTAAGGGGGAGAGGTTCAATGAGCAGTTCTTC,CASSKGERFNEQFF,-,TRBV19,-,TRBJ2-1
TGTGCCATTCACGGACAGGGAGGTTCACCCCTCCACTTT,CAIHGQGGSPLHF,TRBD1,TRBV10-3,few,TRBJ1-6
TGCGCCAGCAGCTTAGAGGGATCGGGCGAGCAGTACTTC,CASSLEGSGEQYF,-,TRBV5-1,few,TRBJ2-7
TGCGCCAGCAGCCAAGATCCGCAAGGGACCCCCTATGGCTACACCTTC,CASSQDPQGTPYGYTF,-,TRBV4-3,-,TRBJ1-2
TGTGCCAGCAGCTTACCGGACAGGGCTCCAGCTTTCTTT,CASSLPDRAPAFF,TRBD1,TRBV7-9,few,TRBJ1-1
TGTGCCAGCAGTATCCACCCACAGGGTTCTAGGGAGACCCAGTACTTC,CASSIHPQGSRETQYF,-,TRBV27,-,TRBJ2-5
TGTGCCAGCAGTGAAGAAAGGAACACCGGGGAGCTGTTTTTT,CASSEERNTGELFF,-,TRBV2,-,TRBJ2-2
TGCGCCAGCCGTCCGGAGCGGGGAAGCAGTAATTTT,CASRPERGSSNF,TRBD2,TRBV5-1,many,TRBJ2-3
TGTGCCAGCAGTTTTGGGACCCATGGGCCTTCAGATACGCAGTATTTT,CASSFGTHGPSDTQYF,-,TRBV12-3/TRBV12-4,-,TRBJ2-3
TGTGCCATCACCGGGGGCTTAGGAGAGACCCAGTACTTC,CAITGGLGETQYF,-,TRBV10-3,-,TRBJ2-5
TGTGCCAGCAGCGTAAGCCCTAGCGGGAGGGTCTACGAGCAGTACTTC,CASSVSPSGRVYEQYF,TRBD2,TRBV9,few,TRBJ2-7
TGTGCCACCAGTGGTACCGGGACAGGGCGGAGCGGGGAGCTGTTTTTT,CATSGTGTGRSGELFF,TRBD1,TRBV24-1,few,TRBJ2-2
TGCGCCAGCAGCCAAGATCCCAGCCGGCCCGTTCAAGAGACCCAGTACTTC,CASSQDPSRPVQETQYF,-,TRBV4-1,few,TRBJ2-5
TGCAGTGCTAGTACCGGACTAGCAGATAATGAGCAGTTCTTC,CSASTGLADNEQFF,TRBD2,TRBV20-1,few,TRBJ2-1
TGTGCCAGCAGTGACAGGGACAGTGGTGGCTACACCTTC,CASSDRDSGGYTF,TRBD1,TRBV25-1,-,TRBJ1-2
TGTGCCAGCAGCTTAGACCACAGAGTTAACTATGGCTACACCTTC,CASSLDHRVNYGYTF,-,TRBV11-3,-,TRBJ1-2
TGTGCCAGCAGTGTGCAAGCGGGACGATACAATGAGCAGTTCTTC,CASSVQAGRYNEQFF,TRBD2,TRBV25-1,many,TRBJ2-1
TGTGCCAGCAGTTCGGTACTCGGTGAGACCCAGTACTTC,CASSSVLGETQYF,-,TRBV27,-,TRBJ2-5
TGTGCCAGCAGTTCCAACGGACAGGGCGCCGGGGAGCTGTTTTTT,CASSSNGQGAGELFF,TRBD1,TRBV6-5,-,TRBJ2-2
TGTGCCAGCAGTCCTAGTTATTACATTCAGTACTTC,CASSPSYYIQYF,-,TRBV2,-,TRBJ2-4
TGTGCCAGCAGTCGGACGGTGTCAACTAATGAAAAACTGTTTTTT,CASSRTVSTNEKLFF,-,TRBV6-1,-,TRBJ1-4
TGTGCCAGCAGCCAAGATATAGGGTACACTGAAGCTTTCTTT,CASSQDIGYTEAFF,-,TRBV3-1,-,TRBJ1-1
TGTGCCAGCAGCCCATCGAGGGACGGAAATGGCTACACCTTT,CASSPSRDGNGYTF,-,TRBV6-1,-,TRBJ1-2
TGTGCCAGCAGTAAGCCCCCGGGACTAGGGACCTACGAGCAGTACTTC,CASSKPPGLGTYEQYF,TRBD2,TRBV2,-,TRBJ2-7
TGTGCCAGCAGCCAAGGCGGCGCTAGCGGGGGGACCCAATCACCGTTCTTC,CASSQGGASGGTQSPFF,TRBD2,TRBV3-1,few,TRBJ2-1
TGTGCCAGCAGTTATTCGGTACAGTCCTACGAGCAGTACTTC,CASSYSVQSYEQYF,-,TRBV6-5,few,TRBJ2-7
TGTGCCAGCAGCTCCGGGACAGGGTTGTCCCGCACTGAAGCTTTCTTT,CASSSGTGLSRTEAFF,TRBD1,TRBV11-1,many,TRBJ1-1
TGTGCCACCAGCAGAGGGACCGGGACTAGGTCCTACAATGAGCAGTTCTTC,CATSRGTGTRSYNEQFF,TRBD2,TRBV15,-,TRBJ2-1
TGTGCCAGCAGTCGTACCGCTACGACAGGGACCGGGGAGCTGTTTTTT,CASSRTATTGTGELFF,TRBD1,TRBV12-3/TRBV12-4,-,TRBJ2-2
TGTGCCAGCAGGGTGCGGGAGGCAGGGACCGGGGAGCTGTTTTTT,CASRVREAGTGELFF,TRBD2,TRBV12-3/TRBV12-4,few,TRBJ2-2
TGTGCCAGCAGTTTATCCCCGGGACAGAACTACGAGCAGTACTTC,CASSLSPGQNYEQYF,TRBD1,TRBV27,-,TRBJ2-7
TGCAGTGCAGCGGTGGTAGCGGGACGAGATACGCAGTATTTT,CSAAVVAGRDTQYF,TRBD2,TRBV20-1,few,TRBJ2-3